The clone carrying this T cell receptor beta chain has a count of ten or more. Because this beta chain is a stray read in a library intended to capture alpha chains, its abundance should not be given much weight. These data belong to a study of spatial heterogeneity in lung cancer. Sample time point: sample taken at primary tumor resection. Whole RNA obtained from tumor, nontumor lung or frozen PBMC underwent sequencing without sorting. Trimming took 4 bases from V and 2 from J; bases not matched to a gene: 8. Germline CDR1 reads SGHRS; CDR2 reads YFSETQ. CDR3 length: 15 amino acids. TCRdb ran MiXCR on the 5' RACE reads and lists one entry per CDR3 protein. The data show about 10,000 distinct CDR3 sequences, roughly 4% seen once.

Sequences were derived from normal lung tissue next to the tumor, sampled at surgery. V is TRBV5-1 and J is TRBJ1-2, with 7 bases that match TRBD1. The receptor was derived from a male donor with early-stage non-small cell lung cancer. The CDR3 nucleotides read TGCGCCAGCAGCGGATCGACAGGGAACAACTATGGCTACACCTTC. It specifies CASSGSTGNNYGYTF.